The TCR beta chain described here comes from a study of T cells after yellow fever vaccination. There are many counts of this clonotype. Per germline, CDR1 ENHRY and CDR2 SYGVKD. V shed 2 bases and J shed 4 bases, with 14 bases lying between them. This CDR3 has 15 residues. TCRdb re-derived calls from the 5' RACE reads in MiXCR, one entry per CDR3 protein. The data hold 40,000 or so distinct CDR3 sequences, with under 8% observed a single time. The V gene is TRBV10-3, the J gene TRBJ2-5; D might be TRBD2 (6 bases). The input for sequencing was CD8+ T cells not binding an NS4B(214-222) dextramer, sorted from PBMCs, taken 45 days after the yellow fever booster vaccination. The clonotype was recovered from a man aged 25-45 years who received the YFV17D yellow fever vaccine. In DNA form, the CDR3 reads TGTGCCATCAGTGAGCGGGACTCCCGGGGAGAGACCCAGTACTTC. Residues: CAISERDSRGETQYF.